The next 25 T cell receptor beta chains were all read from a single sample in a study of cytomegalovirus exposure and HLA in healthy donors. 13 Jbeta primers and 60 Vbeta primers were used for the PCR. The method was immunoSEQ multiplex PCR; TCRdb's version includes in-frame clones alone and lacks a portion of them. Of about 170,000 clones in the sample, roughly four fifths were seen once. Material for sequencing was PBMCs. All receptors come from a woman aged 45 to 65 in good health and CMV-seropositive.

This CDR3 is CASRTGSQPQHF. The CDR3 region has the DNA TGTGCCAGTCGAACAGGGAGTCAGCCCCAGCATTTT. V gene TRBV19 combines with J gene TRBJ1-5, with a tentative D call TRBD1 (6 bases). This CDR3 is 12 amino acids long. Germline V gene lookup returns CDR1 LNHDA and CDR2 SQIVND (reference sequence). Trimming pared 8 bases from V and 6 bases from J, leaving 11 bases between. Variable domain in full (rest from reference TRBV19 and TRBJ1-5): DGGITQSPKYLFRKEGQNVTLSCEQNLNHDAMYWYRQDPGQGLRLIYYSQIVNDFQKGDIAEGYSVSREKKESFPLTVTSAQKNPTAFYLCASRTGSQPQHFGDGTRLSIL.

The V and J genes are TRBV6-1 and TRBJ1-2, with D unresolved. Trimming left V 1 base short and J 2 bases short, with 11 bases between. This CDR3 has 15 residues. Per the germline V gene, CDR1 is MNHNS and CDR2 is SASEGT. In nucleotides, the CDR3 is TGTGCCAGCAGTGAAGGTTACACCGTAAACTATGGCTACACCTTC. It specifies CASSEGYTVNYGYTF.

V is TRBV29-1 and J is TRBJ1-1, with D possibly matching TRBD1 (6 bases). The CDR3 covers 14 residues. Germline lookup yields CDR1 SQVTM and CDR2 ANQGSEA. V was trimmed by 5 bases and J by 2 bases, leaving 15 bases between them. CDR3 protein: CSVSPGGPNTEAFF. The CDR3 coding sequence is TGCAGCGTTTCTCCGGGGGGGCCCAACACTGAAGCTTTCTTT.

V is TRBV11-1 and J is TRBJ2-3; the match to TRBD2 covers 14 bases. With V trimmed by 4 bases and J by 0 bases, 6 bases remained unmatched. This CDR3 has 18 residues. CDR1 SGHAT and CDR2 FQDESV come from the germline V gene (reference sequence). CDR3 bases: TGTGCCAGCAGCTCCGGACTAGCGGGGGGCCATAGCACAGATACGCAGTATTTT. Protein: CASSSGLAGGHSTDTQYF.

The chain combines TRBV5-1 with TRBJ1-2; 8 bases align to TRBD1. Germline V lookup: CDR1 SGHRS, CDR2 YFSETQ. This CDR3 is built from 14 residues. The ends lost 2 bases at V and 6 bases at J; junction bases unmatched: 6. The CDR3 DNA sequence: TGCGCCAGCAGCTTTTCCGGGACAGGCAATGGCTACACCTTC. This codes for CASSFSGTGNGYTF.

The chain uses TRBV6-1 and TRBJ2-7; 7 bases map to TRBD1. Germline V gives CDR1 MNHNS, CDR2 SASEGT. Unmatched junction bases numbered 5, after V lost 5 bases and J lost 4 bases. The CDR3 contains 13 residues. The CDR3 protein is CASSPGTAYEQYF. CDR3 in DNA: TGTGCCAGCAGTCCCGGGACAGCTTACGAGCAGTACTTC.

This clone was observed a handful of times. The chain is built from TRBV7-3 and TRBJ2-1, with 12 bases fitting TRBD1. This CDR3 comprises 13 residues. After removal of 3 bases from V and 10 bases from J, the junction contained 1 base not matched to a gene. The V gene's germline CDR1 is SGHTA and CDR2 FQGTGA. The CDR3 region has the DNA TGTGCCAGCAGCTTCGGGACAGGGGGCGAGCAGTTCTTC. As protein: CASSFGTGGEQFF.

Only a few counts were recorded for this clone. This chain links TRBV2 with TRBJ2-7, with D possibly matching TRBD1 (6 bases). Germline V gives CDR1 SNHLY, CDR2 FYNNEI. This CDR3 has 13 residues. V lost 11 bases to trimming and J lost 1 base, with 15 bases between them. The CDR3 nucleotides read TGTGCCGGAGTACAGGGTCTTTCCTACGAGCAGTACTTC. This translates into CAGVQGLSYEQYF.

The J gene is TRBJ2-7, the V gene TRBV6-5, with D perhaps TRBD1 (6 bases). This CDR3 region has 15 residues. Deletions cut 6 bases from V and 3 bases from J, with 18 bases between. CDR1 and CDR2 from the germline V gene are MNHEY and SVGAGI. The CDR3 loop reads CASRQGRAVSYEQYF. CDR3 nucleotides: TGTGCCAGCAGACAGGGTCGGGCGGTGAGCTACGAGCAGTACTTC.

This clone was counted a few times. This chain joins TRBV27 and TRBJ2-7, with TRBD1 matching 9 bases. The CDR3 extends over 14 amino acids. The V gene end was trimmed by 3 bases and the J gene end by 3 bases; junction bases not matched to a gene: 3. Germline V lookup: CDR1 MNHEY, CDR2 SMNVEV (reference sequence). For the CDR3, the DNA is TGTGCCAGCAGTTTGCGGGACAGGGTCTACGAGCAGTACTTC. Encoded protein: CASSLRDRVYEQYF.

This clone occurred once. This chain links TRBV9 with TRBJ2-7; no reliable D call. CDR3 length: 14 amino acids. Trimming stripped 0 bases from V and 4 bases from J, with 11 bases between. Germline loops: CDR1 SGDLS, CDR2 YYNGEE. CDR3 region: CASSVAPTPYEQYF. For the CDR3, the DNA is TGTGCCAGCAGCGTAGCTCCAACACCTTACGAGCAGTACTTC.

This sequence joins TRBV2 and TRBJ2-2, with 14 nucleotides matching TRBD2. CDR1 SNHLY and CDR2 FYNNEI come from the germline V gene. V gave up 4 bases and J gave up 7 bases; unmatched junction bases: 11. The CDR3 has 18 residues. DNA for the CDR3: TGTGCCAGCAGTGGGATCTTGACTAGCGGGGGGGCCGTCGGGGAGCTGTTTTTT. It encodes CASSGILTSGGAVGELFF.

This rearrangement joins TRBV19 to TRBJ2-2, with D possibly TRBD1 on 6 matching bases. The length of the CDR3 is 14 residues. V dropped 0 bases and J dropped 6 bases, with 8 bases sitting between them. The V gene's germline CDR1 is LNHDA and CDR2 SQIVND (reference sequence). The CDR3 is CASSIDRGAGELFF. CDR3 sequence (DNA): TGTGCCAGTAGTATAGACAGGGGTGCCGGGGAGCTGTTTTTT.

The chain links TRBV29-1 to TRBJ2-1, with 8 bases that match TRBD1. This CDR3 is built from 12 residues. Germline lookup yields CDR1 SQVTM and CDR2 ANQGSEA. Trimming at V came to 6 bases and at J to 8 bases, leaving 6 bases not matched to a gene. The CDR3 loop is CSVRGRVDEQFF. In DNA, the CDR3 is TGCAGCGTCAGGGGGCGCGTAGATGAGCAGTTCTTC.

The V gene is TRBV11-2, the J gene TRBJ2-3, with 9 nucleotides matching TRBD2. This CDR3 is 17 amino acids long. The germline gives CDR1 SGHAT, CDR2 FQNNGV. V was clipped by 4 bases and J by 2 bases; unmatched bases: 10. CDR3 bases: TGTGCCAGCAGCTCCCCGCGGGCGGGGGGGCCCACAGATACGCAGTATTTT. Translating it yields CASSSPRAGGPTDTQYF. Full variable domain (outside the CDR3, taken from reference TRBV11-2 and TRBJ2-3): EAGVAQSPRYKIIEKRQSVAFWCNPISGHATLYWYQQILGQGPKLLIQFQNNGVVDDSQLPKDRFSAERLKGVDSTLKIQPAKLEDSAVYLCASSSPRAGGPTDTQYFGPGTRLTVL.

The CDR3, as DNA: TGCGCCAGCAGCTTTGGGCGGGAAGAGACCCAGTACTTC. Translation gives CASSFGREETQYF. The V and J genes are TRBV5-1 and TRBJ2-5; D may be TRBD2 (5 bases). This CDR3 comprises 13 residues. The V end was cut by 2 bases, the J end by 3 bases, with 8 bases between. Germline values: CDR1 SGHRS, CDR2 YFSETQ.

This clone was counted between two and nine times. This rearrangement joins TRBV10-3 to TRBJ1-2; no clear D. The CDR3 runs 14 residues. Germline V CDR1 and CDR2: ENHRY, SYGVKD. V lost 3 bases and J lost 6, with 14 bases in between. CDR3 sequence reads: CAISDPPGKHGYTF. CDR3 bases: TGTGCCATCAGTGACCCACCGGGGAAGCATGGCTACACCTTC.

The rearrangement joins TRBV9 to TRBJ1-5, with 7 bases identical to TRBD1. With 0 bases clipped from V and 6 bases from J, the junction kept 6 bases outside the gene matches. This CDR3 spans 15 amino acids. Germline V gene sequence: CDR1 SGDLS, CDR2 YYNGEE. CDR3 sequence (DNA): TGTGCCAGCAGCGTAGCGGGGACAGTCGGTCAGCCCCAGCATTTT. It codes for CASSVAGTVGQPQHF.

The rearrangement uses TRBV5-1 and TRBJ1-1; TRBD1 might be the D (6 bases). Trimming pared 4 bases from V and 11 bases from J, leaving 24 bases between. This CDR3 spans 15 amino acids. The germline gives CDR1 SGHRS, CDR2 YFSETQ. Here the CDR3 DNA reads TGCGCCAGCAGCCCCCTGGACAGCTCACCAATGGGGGCTTTCTTT. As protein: CASSPLDSSPMGAFF. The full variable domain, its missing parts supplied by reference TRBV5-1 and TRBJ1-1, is KAGVTQTPRYLIKTRGQQVTLSCSPISGHRSVSWYQQTPGQGLQFLFEYFSETQRNKGNFPGRFSGRQFSNSRSEMNVSTLELGDSALYLCASSPLDSSPMGAFFGQGTRLTVV.

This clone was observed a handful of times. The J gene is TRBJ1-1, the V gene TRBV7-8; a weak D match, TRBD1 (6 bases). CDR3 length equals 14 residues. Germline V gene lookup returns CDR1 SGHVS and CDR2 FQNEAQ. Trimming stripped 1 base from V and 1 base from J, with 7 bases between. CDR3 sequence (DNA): TGTGCCAGCAGCTTAGGGGGGCCGAACACTGAAGCTTTCTTT. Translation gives CASSLGGPNTEAFF.

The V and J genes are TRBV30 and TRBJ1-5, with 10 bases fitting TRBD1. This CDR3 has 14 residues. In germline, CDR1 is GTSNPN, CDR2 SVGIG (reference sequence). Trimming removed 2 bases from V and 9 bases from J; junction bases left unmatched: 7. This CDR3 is CAWSLGTGEGPQHF. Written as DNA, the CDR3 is TGTGCCTGGAGTCTAGGGACAGGGGAAGGGCCCCAGCATTTT.

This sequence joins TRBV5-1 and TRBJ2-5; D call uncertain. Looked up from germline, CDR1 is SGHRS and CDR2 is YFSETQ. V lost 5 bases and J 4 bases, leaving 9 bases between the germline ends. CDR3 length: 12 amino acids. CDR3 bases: TGCGCCAGCAGGGTGTTCGGAGAGACCCAGTACTTC. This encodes CASRVFGETQYF.

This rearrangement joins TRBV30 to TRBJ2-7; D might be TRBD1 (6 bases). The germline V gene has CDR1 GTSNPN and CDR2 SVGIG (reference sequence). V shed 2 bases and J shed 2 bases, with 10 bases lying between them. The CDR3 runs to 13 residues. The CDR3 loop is CAWSLGQTYEQYF. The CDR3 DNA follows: TGTGCCTGGAGTCTCGGACAGACCTACGAGCAGTACTTC.

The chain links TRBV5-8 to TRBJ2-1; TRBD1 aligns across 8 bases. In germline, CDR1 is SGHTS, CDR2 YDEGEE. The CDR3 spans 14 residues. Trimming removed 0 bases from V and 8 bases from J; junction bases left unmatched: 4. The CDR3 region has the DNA TGTGCCAGCAGCTTGGGGCAGGGGGCTGATGAGCAGTTCTTC. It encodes CASSLGQGADEQFF.

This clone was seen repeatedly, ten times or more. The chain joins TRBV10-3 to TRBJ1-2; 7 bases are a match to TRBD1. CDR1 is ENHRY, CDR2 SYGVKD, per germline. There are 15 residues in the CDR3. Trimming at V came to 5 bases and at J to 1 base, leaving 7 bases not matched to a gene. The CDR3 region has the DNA TGTGCCATCAGTACGACAGGGATGGGTAACTATGGCTACACCTTC. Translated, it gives CAISTTGMGNYGYTF.